Listed here are 13 T cell receptor beta chains from one sample, sequenced in a study of OX40 agonist ivuxolimab in advanced cancers. The assay was immunoSEQ multiplex PCR, and TCRdb's table has in-frame clones only and misses some. This table holds about 22,000 clones, about 88% found once. The sequences come from CD4+ or CD8+ T cells sorted from blood, collected in a trial of the OX40 agonist ivuxolimab. These receptors all come from an adult with an advanced solid tumor such as melanoma, head and neck, liver or kidney cancer.

In regard to this clone: A read error may account for a junction end that differs from germline. The CDR3 DNA follows: TGCGCCAGCAGCCAAGATTTTCATAATGAGCAGTTCTTC. Amino acids: CASSQDFHNEQFF. The chain uses TRBV7-8 and TRBJ2-1; D ambiguous. Germline V gene lookup returns CDR1 SGHVS and CDR2 FQNEAQ. CDR3 length: 13 residues.

This CDR3 is CASSLLSGNTDTQYF. CDR3 sequence (DNA): TGTGCCAGCAGCTTATTGAGCGGGAACACAGATACGCAGTATTTT. V gene TRBV11-2 combines with J gene TRBJ2-3; the match to TRBD2 covers 7 bases. V shed 2 bases, J shed 2 bases, and the junction held 4 bases outside the gene matches. Germline CDR1 reads SGHAT; CDR2 reads FQNNGV. This CDR3 has 15 residues.

The V gene is TRBV27, the J gene TRBJ2-1; D is tentatively TRBD1 or TRBD2 (5 bases each). Germline V gene sequence: CDR1 MNHEY, CDR2 SMNVEV (reference sequence). V lost 2 bases, J lost 6 bases, and 8 bases lay in between. The CDR3 sequence is 13 residues long. In DNA, the CDR3 is TGTGCCAGCAGTTTAGGGGGTCCCAATGAGCAGTTCTTC. This gives the protein CASSLGGPNEQFF.

This rearrangement joins TRBV6-1 to TRBJ2-5, with D tentatively TRBD2 (7 bases). Germline CDR1 is MNHNS and CDR2 is SASEGT. The CDR3 consists of 13 residues. Trimming removed 11 bases from V and 5 bases from J, with 18 bases in between. The CDR3 sequence: CASQEGGRETQYF. The CDR3 bases are TGTGCCTCTCAGGAGGGGGGGCGGGAGACCCAGTACTTC.

This chain joins TRBV19 and TRBJ1-5, with 8 bases fitting TRBD1. Germline V gene data show CDR1 as LNHDA and CDR2 as SQIVND (reference sequence). The CDR3 runs 15 residues. With V trimmed by 3 bases and J by 6 bases, 7 bases remained unmatched. The CDR3 sequence is CASSIAGQATQPQHF. For the CDR3, the DNA is TGTGCCAGTAGTATCGCGGGACAGGCGACTCAGCCCCAGCATTTT.

The rearrangement links TRBV7-8 to TRBJ1-1; D perhaps matches TRBD1 (5 bases). Germline CDR1 reads SGHVS; CDR2 reads FQNEAQ. V was trimmed by 3 bases and J by 6 bases, leaving 23 bases between them. The CDR3 sequence is 17 residues long. The CDR3 DNA sequence: TGTGCCAGCAGCTTCGCCGGGACCTCAACCCCGCGGGCTGAAGCTTTCTTT. This translates into CASSFAGTSTPRAEAFF.

The chain has TRBV30 and TRBJ1-2; 11 bases fit TRBD1. CDR1 and CDR2 from the germline V gene are GTSNPN and SVGIG (reference sequence). V trimming: 0 bases; J trimming: 10 bases; junction bases outside the gene matches: 7. There are 14 residues in the CDR3. The CDR3 loop reads CAWSVTRTGGDYTF. As DNA, the CDR3 is TGTGCCTGGAGTGTAACCAGGACAGGGGGCGACTACACCTTC.

The chain couples TRBV7-2 to TRBJ2-1; D gene unclear. Germline values: CDR1 SGHTA, CDR2 FQGNSA. The ends were cut back, 1 base at V and 15 bases at J, with 13 bases in the middle. The CDR3 spans 12 residues. The CDR3: CASSLGNSPPFF. The CDR3 DNA sequence: TGTGCCAGCAGCTTAGGGAACTCTCCCCCGTTCTTC.

This clone has a single count. The V gene is TRBV10-3, the J gene TRBJ2-2, with 7 bases fitting TRBD2. The CDR3 has 18 amino acids. CDR1 and CDR2 from the germline V gene are ENHRY and SYGVKD. Trimming at V came to 3 bases and at J to 1 base, leaving 11 bases not matched to a gene. The CDR3 nucleotides are TGTGCCATCAGTGACCCCTGGCAGGAGCGGGAGAACACCGGGGAGCTGTTTTTT. It encodes CAISDPWQERENTGELFF.

The chain is built from TRBV10-3 and TRBJ2-1, with a possible D match to TRBD2 (5 bases). With 7 bases removed from V and 2 bases from J, the gap between germline ends came to 27 bases. Germline V gene data show CDR1 as ENHRY and CDR2 as SYGVKD. This CDR3 is built from 19 residues. This CDR3 is CAITNKQMKDFTTYNEQFF. DNA of the CDR3: TGTGCCATCACCAATAAGCAGATGAAGGACTTCACAACCTACAATGAGCAGTTCTTC.

In regard to this clone: Additional DNA sequences in this sample encode the identical CDR3. This chain connects TRBV7-9 to TRBJ2-7, with TRBD1 as a possible D gene (6 bases). Trimming left V 5 bases short and J 4 bases short, with 9 bases between. The CDR3 sequence is 12 residues long. Germline CDR1 and CDR2: SEHNR and FQNEAQ (reference sequence). The CDR3 reads CASSGQTYEQYF. CDR3 in DNA: TGTGCCAGCAGCGGACAGACATACGAGCAGTACTTC.

V usage is TRBV25-1 and J usage is TRBJ1-1; D remains ambiguous. The CDR3 has 13 amino acids. Germline loops: CDR1 MGHDK, CDR2 SYGVNS. V dropped 5 bases and J dropped 4 bases, with 11 bases sitting between them. The DNA for the CDR3 is TGTGCCAGCAGTATCGGGCGAGGCACTGAAGCTTTCTTT. Its translation: CASSIGRGTEAFF.

The rearrangement joins TRBV5-6 to TRBJ2-5; possible D gene TRBD2, 5 bases. Germline V gene sequence: CDR1 SGHDT, CDR2 YYEEEE. Trimming cost V 1 base and J 5 bases, with 18 bases left between them. This CDR3 spans 16 amino acids. CDR3 nucleotide sequence: TGTGCCAGCAGCTTGCATAAGCGTCACCGAGGGGAGACCCAGTACTTC. Encoded protein: CASSLHKRHRGETQYF.